The 2 T cell receptor beta chains reported below all come from one sample, sequenced in a study of T cell responses to AZD1222 COVID-19 vaccine (dated by TCRdb to about 2021). The library was generated by the immunoSEQ multiplex PCR assay. The table was pulled from immuneACCESS by TCRdb, which kept in-frame rearrangements only. Such tables lose some clones; where checked, under half of the loss comes from unresolved V genes, and the rest has no known cause. Within this sample are about 120,000 clones, with 90% to 95% of them counted one time only. The top ten clones comprise approximately 4.2% of the sample. In light of the paper, this sample's time point label describes: baseline before first vaccination. Sequencing was performed on peripheral blood, taken on day 0 of AZD1222 vaccination. Source of these receptors: an adult in good health.

This chain links TRBV7-2 with TRBJ1-2; 7 bases are shared with TRBD1. The V gene's germline CDR1 is SGHTA and CDR2 FQGNSA. Losses at the gene ends were 4 bases for V and 1 base for J; bases not matched to a gene: 6. The CDR3 has 15 residues. CDR3: CASSSLDRINYGYTF. CDR3 nucleotide sequence: TGTGCCAGCAGCTCCTTGGACAGGATTAACTATGGCTACACCTTC.

The chain carries TRBV27 and TRBJ1-2; weak D call: TRBD1 (6 bases). Germline V CDR1 and CDR2: MNHEY, SMNVEV (reference sequence). V was cut by 7 bases and J by 4 bases, with 19 bases left in between. This CDR3 contains 15 residues. The CDR3 spells CASTPMAGAFYGYTF. In nucleotides, the CDR3 is TGTGCCAGCACCCCGATGGCGGGGGCTTTCTATGGCTACACCTTC.